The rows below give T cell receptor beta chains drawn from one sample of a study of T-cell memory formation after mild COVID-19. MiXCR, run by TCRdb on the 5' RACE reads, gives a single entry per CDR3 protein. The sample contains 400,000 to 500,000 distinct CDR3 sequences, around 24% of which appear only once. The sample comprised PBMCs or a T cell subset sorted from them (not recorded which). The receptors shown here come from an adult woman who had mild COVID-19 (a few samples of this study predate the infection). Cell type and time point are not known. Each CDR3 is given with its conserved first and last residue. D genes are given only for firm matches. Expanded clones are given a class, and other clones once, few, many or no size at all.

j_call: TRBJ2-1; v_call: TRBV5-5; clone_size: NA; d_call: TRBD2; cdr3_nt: TGTGCCAGCAGCACCGGGACTAGCGTGCTGAATGAGCAGTTCTTC; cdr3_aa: CASSTGTSVLNEQFF
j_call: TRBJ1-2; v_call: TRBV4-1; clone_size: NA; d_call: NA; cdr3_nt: TGCGCCAGCAGCCCGACCGTTGGCTATGGCTACACCTTC; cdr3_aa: CASSPTVGYGYTF
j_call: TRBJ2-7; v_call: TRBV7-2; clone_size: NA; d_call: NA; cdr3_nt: TGTGCCAGCAGCTTAGTGGGGACCAACCGCCCACCCTACGAGCAGTACTTC; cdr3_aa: CASSLVGTNRPPYEQYF
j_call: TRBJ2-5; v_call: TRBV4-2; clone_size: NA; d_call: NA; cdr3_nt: TGTGCCAGCAGCCAAGAAGAGGGGTACCAAGAGACCCAGTACTTC; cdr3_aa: CASSQEEGYQETQYF
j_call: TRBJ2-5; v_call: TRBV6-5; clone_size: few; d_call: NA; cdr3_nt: TGTGCCAGCAGTTCCGTAGGGGAGACCCAGTACTTC; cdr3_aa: CASSSVGETQYF
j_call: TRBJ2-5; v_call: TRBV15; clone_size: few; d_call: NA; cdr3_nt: TGTGCCACCAGCAGGGAGGGACAGCGAGGAGAGACCCAGTACTTC; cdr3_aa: CATSREGQRGETQYF
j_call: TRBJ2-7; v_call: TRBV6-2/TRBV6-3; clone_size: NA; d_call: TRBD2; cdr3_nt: TGTGCCAGCAGTTACTCTGGACTAGCGGGTGCCTACGAGCAGTACTTC; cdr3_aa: CASSYSGLAGAYEQYF
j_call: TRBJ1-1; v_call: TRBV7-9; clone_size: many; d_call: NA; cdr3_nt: TGTGCCAGCAGCTTAACGAGGGAAGCTTTCTTT; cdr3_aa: CASSLTREAFF
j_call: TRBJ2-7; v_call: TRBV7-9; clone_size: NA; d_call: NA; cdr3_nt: TGTGCCAGCAGCTTATTTGCCGAAGCCTACGAGCAGTACTTC; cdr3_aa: CASSLFAEAYEQYF
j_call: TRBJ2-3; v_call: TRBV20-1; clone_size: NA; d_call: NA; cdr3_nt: TGCAGTGCCCCGGTTGGAGCTAGCACAGATACGCAGTATTTT; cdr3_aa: CSAPVGASTDTQYF
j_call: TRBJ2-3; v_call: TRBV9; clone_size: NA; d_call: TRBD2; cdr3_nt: TGTGCCAGCACGGAAGCGGGGGGTTACACAGATACGCAGTATTTT; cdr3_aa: CASTEAGGYTDTQYF
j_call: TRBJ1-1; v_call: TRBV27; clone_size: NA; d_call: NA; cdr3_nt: TGTGCCAGCAGTTCCTACAGGGCGGGGGGCACTGAAGCTTTCTTT; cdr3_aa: CASSSYRAGGTEAFF
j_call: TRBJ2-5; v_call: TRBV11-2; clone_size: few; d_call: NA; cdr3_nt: TGTGCCAGCAGCTTAGGTCGGCCCGGAGAGACCCAGTACTTC; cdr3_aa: CASSLGRPGETQYF
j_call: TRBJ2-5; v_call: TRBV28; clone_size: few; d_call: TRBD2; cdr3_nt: TGTGCCAGCAGTCCCACGGGACTAGCGGGATACCAAGAGACCCAGTACTTC; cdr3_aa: CASSPTGLAGYQETQYF
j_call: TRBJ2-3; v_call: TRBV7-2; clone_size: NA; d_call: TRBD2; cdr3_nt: TGTGCCAGCAGCTACCAAGCCGGGACTAGCGGGGGGGCCAATTTT; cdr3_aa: CASSYQAGTSGGANF
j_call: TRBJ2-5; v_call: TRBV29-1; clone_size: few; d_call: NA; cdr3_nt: TGCAGCCTCCGGGATCTCCTGGGGGACCAAGAGACCCAGTACTTC; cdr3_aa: CSLRDLLGDQETQYF
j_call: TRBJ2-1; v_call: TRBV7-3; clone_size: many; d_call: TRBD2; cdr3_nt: TGTGCCAGCAGCTTTAGCGGGAGGGGTTATGAGCAGTTCTTC; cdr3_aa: CASSFSGRGYEQFF
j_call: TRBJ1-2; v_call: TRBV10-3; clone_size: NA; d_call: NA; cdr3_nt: TGTGCCATCAGTCAGGGCGCTAACTATGGCTACACCTTC; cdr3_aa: CAISQGANYGYTF
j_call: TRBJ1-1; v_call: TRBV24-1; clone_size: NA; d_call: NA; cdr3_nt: TGTGCCACCCGAGGAGGCGGTGGAGAAGCTTTCTTT; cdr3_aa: CATRGGGGEAFF
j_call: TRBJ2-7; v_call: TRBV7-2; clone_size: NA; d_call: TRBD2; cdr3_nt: TGTGCCAGCAGCTTCGGCGGGAGTGCCTACGAGCAGTACTTC; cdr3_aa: CASSFGGSAYEQYF
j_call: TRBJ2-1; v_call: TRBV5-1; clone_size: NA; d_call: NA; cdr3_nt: TGCGCCAGCAGCTCGGAGTCCGGGATGGGGTCCTACAATGAGCAGTTCTTC; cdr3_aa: CASSSESGMGSYNEQFF
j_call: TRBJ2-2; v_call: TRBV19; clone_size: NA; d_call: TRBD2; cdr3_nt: TGTGCCAGTAACCCCCGGGCGGGAGAAGCCGGGGAGCTGTTTTTT; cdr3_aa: CASNPRAGEAGELFF
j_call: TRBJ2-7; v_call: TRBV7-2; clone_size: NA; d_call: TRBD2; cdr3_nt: TGTGCCAGCAGGATAGGGACTAACTCCTACGAGCAGTACTTC; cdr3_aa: CASRIGTNSYEQYF
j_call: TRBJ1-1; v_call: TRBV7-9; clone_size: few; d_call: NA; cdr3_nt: TGTGCCAGCAGTTCAGTTCTCGCAGCTGAAGCTTTCTTT; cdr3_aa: CASSSVLAAEAFF
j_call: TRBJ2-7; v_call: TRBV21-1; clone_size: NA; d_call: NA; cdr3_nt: TGTGCCAGCAGCAACGTGGTAGCGGGGGGCCCTCTCTCCTACGAGCAGTACTTC; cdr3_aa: CASSNVVAGGPLSYEQYF
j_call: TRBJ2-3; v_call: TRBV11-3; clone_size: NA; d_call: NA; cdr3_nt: TGTGCCAGCAGGCCCACCCAGGGCCCAACAGATACGCAGTATTTT; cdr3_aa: CASRPTQGPTDTQYF
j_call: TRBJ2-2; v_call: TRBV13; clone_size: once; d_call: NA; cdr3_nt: TGTGCCAGCAGCTTATCGCACCGCACCGGGGAGCTGTTTTTT; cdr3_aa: CASSLSHRTGELFF
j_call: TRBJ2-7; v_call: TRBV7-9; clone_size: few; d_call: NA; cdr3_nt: TGTGCCAGCAGGGCCGATGGCCACTACGAGCAGTACTTC; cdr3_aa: CASRADGHYEQYF